The entry below gives a single TCR beta chain sequence along with its context. Its antigen is undetermined. The source of the sample is a study of post-analysis software for immune sequencing data. This CDR3 is built from 13 residues. The V gene's germline CDR1 is SQVTM and CDR2 ANQGSEA. V lost 0 bases and J lost 7, with 12 bases in between. Overall study results and limits: Controls had lower frequencies than patients of five TRBV segments, which included TRBV5-6, TRBV5-1 and TRBV20-1.

Unique molecular identifiers featured in each of the TCR beta cDNA libraries. TCRdb fed the PCR reads into MiXCR, producing one record per CDR3 protein. The sample lists about 770,000 distinct CDR3 sequences, approximately 44% occurring once. Sequencing was performed on blood. The chain is built from TRBV29-1 and TRBJ1-2; no clear D gene. The source is a girl between 10 and 17 years old with multiple sclerosis. CDR3 nucleotides: TGCAGCGTTGAAGATGGGTCCAAAGGTGGCTACACCTTC. Amino acids: CSVEDGSKGGYTF.